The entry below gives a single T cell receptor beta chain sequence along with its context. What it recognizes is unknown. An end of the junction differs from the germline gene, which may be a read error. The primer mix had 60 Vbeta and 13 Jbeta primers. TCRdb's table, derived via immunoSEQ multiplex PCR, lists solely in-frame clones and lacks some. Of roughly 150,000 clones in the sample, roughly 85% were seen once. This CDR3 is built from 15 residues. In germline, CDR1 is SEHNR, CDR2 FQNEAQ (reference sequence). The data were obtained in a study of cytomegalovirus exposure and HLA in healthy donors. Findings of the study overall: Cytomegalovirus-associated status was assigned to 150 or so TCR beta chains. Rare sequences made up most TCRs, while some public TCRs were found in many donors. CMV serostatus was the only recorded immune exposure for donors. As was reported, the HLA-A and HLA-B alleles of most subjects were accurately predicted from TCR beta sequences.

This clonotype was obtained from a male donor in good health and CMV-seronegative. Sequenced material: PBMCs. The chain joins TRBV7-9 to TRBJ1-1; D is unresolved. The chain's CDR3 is CSSSLNRHGNTEAFF. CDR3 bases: TGTTCCAGCAGCCTTAACAGACACGGGAACACTGAAGCTTTCTTT.